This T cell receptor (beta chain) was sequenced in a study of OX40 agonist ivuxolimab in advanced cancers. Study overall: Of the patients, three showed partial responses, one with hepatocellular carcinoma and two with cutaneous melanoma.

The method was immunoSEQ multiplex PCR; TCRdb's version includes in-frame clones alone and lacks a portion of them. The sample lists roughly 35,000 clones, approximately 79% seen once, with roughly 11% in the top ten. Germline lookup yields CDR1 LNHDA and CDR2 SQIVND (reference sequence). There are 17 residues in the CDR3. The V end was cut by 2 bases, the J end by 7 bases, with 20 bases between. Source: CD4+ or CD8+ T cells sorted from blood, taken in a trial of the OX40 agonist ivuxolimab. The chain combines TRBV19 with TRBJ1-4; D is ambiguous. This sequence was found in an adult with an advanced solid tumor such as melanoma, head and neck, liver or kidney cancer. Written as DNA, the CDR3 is TGTGCCAGTAGTATACGTCGGCAGTACCCTATTGGTGAAAAACTGTTTTTT. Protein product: CASSIRRQYPIGEKLFF.